This T cell receptor beta chain was recorded in a study of regulatory T cells in long-lasting Graves disease. The study's findings and limits: Persistent patients shared more public clonotypes (over 2,500) than new patients (approximately 900). Newly diagnosed Graves' patients exceeded persistent ones in TCR diversity. TRBV28, TRBJ1-2 and TRBJ2-5 emerged as the favored segments in persistent disease. Thyroid tissue went unexamined; only peripheral blood was analyzed.

The germline gives CDR1 LGHDT, CDR2 YNNKEL (reference sequence). With 4 bases clipped from V and 7 bases from J, the junction kept 8 bases outside the gene matches. This CDR3 contains 15 residues. In the case of this clonotype: Its matching antigen is unknown.

Regarding time point: persistent/refractory GD, antithyroid drugs over 5 years with positive TRAb. Following extraction of RNA from PBMCs, that RNA was used to make the TCR library. Sequencing libraries for TCR beta were prepared with iRepertoire HTBI primers and Arm-PCR of CDR3 regions. TCRdb processed the multiplex PCR reads anew with MiXCR; each CDR3 protein has one entry. The table has over 250,000 distinct CDR3 sequences, roughly a fifth seen once. The receptor's source is a female donor with Graves disease. Specimen: peripheral blood mononuclear cells (PBMCs), collected when the disease was refractory, from a patient treated with antithyroid drugs. The chain has TRBV3-1 and TRBJ2-7; 12 bases match TRBD1. The CDR3 DNA sequence: TGTGCCAGCAGCCCTAGGGGACAGGGGGCCAGAGAGCAGTACTTC. It specifies CASSPRGQGAREQYF.